This section outlines one T cell receptor (beta chain) sequence together with its context. Its antigen is not identified. The ends lost 4 bases at V and 2 bases at J; junction bases unmatched: 8. Germline CDR1 is SGDLS and CDR2 is YYNGEE. There are 15 residues in the CDR3. TCR beta CDR3 regions were amplified from RNA. Researchers ran a first-round RT-PCR on the TCR CDR3 using the HTBI primer set. TCRdb reprocessed the multiplex PCR reads with MiXCR, giving one entry per CDR3 protein. The sample shows roughly 840,000 distinct CDR3 sequences, around 39% of them seen only once. Uncontrolled infection, other autoimmune disease, pregnancy or lactation barred patients from enrollment. The authors took PBMCs from roughly 9.3 ml fresh peripheral blood. This specimen belongs to a study of T cells in Graves' hyperthyroidism and ophthalmopathy. Overall study findings and caveats: The model identified upcoming ophthalmopathy a median approximately six months ahead of onset. Ophthalmopathy stood apart from stable hyperthyroidism in a 13 V-J model.

The V and J genes are TRBV9 and TRBJ2-5, with 7 bases aligning to TRBD1. The sequenced material came from blood. This clonotype was obtained from a man between 18 and 35 years old with Graves' hyperthyroidism. DNA of the CDR3: TGTGCCAGCAGCCCCGAGGGGGCGGTGCAAGAGACCCAGTACTTC. Its translation: CASSPEGAVQETQYF.